This T cell receptor (beta chain) was sequenced for a study of blood T cell repertoires in COVID-19. On the study more broadly: COVID-19 samples collected from the United States, Italy and Spain covered acute and convalescent phases.

As originally analysed: Using reference gene primer amplification, nucleated cell counts were estimated. Libraries were prepared by immunoSEQ multiplex PCR; TCRdb keeps only in-frame clonotypes and omits some of them. V and J calls and clone size are those listed in that table; D and trimming were worked out from the DNA. The sample contains some 78,000 clones, about four fifths of which appear only once. The CDR3 extends over 15 amino acids. V trimming: 3 bases; J trimming: 5 bases; junction bases outside the gene matches: 9. Germline CDR1 reads SGHNT; CDR2 reads YYREEE (reference sequence). Sequenced material: peripheral blood. V gene TRBV5-4 combines with J gene TRBJ2-5, with 8 bases identical to TRBD2. The clonotype originates from a man aged 45-65 years with acute or convalescent COVID-19. The CDR3 is CASSSLYGGDETQYF. CDR3 nucleotide sequence: TGTGCCAGCAGCTCCCTGTACGGGGGGGACGAGACCCAGTACTTC.